This T cell receptor beta chain was profiled in a study of early stage breast cancer tumors. Profiling relied on immunoSEQ multiplex PCR, and the TCRdb table lists in-frame clones only, not all of them. The sample yields around 28,000 clones, about 80% seen once. The CDR3 extends over 15 amino acids. The V segment lost 0 bases and the J segment 5 bases; nucleotides outside the gene matches: 3. The germline V gene encodes CDR1 SGHVS and CDR2 FQNEAQ. The study's findings and limits: Chain pairing and CD4, CD8 or FOXP3 expression were not captured. Comparing each tissue with blood distinguished tumor from normal in about 90% of the 16 patients.

Worth noting for this clone: Its antigen remains unidentified.

Sequenced material: blood. This chain joins TRBV7-8 and TRBJ2-4; TRBD1 agrees at 8 bases. The sequence was collected from a person between 60 and 69 years old with breast cancer. This chain's CDR3 is CASSLARGRENIQYF. The CDR3, as DNA: TGTGCCAGCAGCTTAGCCAGGGGGCGAGAAAACATTCAGTACTTC.